Listed below are T cell receptor beta chains from one sample, sequenced in a study of naive and memory T cell subsets. TCRdb reprocessed the 5' RACE reads with MiXCR, giving one entry per CDR3 protein. The data show more than 50,000 distinct CDR3 sequences, 7.2% seen once. The receptors come from a male donor in good health. CDR3s include the opening cysteine and the closing phenylalanine or tryptophan. D genes are given only for firm matches. The size of a clone is reported for some rows only, either as once, few or many, or as a class for expanded clones.

d_call v_call clone_size cdr3_aa
. TRBV20-1 few CSARDSYSSQETQYF
. TRBV5-4 . CASRGFSGANVLTF
TRBD1 TRBV6-5 many CASRPQTGEMGYTF
. TRBV6-5 many CASSYDRLAQYF
TRBD1 TRBV29-1 many CSVQDRAGEKLFF
TRBD1 TRBV27 many CASSLSTGVLYEQYF
TRBD2 TRBV20-1 few CSARDSGNAGEQYF
. TRBV20-1 many CSFPRGALDTQYF
TRBD1 TRBV7-9 few CASSPGTGKISGANVLTF
. TRBV5-1 few CASSLEGGSQETQYF
TRBD1 TRBV2 . CVSSERTGPDTQYF
. TRBV5-6 . CASSLRGGIKETQYF
TRBD2 TRBV2 few CASRVAGATDTQYF
TRBD1 TRBV5-4 many CASSTGTGGGETQYF
. TRBV3-1 many CASSRGNGDEQYF
. TRBV6-2/TRBV6-3 few CASSAQGQFQETQYF
TRBD1 TRBV19 few CAISDRAPSF
. TRBV12-3/TRBV12-4 many CASSLPGPNQPQHF
TRBD2 TRBV20-1 many CSLRGDAPPYEQYF
. TRBV3-1 many CASSQAEFYEQYF
. TRBV6-5 few CASSYGNGPYEQYF
TRBD2 TRBV20-1 few CSASDRTSGATDTQYF
. TRBV19 . CASTPQRAPFNYGYTF